This T cell receptor (beta chain) came from a study of T-cell memory formation after mild COVID-19. About the research overall: Among the donors, TCR clusters were largely specific to each donor.

Study conclusions and caveats: Researchers found some responding clones in pre-infection memory, a sign that cross-reactive memory joined. Clones contracting day 15 to 85 were balanced CD4/CD8; later expanders leaned CD4+.

Looked up from germline, CDR1 is MNHEY and CDR2 is SVGEGT. V was shortened by 2 bases and J by 4 bases, with 12 bases between the two germline ends. This CDR3 contains 15 residues. This clonotype turned up a few times. Its antigen is unknown. TCR alpha and TCR beta cDNA libraries carrying sample barcodes and UMIs were produced by 5'RACE using constant-segment primers. TCRdb analysed the 5' RACE reads with MiXCR anew, one entry per CDR3 protein. The sample holds about 560,000 distinct CDR3 sequences, 15% to 20% seen once. Specimen: PBMCs or a T cell subset sorted from them (not recorded which). This TCR was sampled from an adult woman who had mild COVID-19 (a few samples of this study predate the infection). Cell type and time point are not known. The chain combines TRBV6-2 or TRBV6-3 with TRBJ1-5; D may be TRBD1 (6 bases). Written as DNA, the CDR3 is TGTGCCAGCAGTTACACTAACAGGGTAAATCAGCCCCAGCATTTT. Its protein is CASSYTNRVNQPQHF.